This T cell receptor (beta chain) was sequenced in a study of human T cells and chemical hapten exposure. TCRdb reanalysed the RACE reads using MiXCR and keeps one entry per CDR3 protein. The data contain about 190,000 distinct CDR3 sequences, under 25% of them singletons. Trimming pared 6 bases from V and 3 bases from J, leaving 15 bases between. The CDR3 consists of 14 residues. Germline V lookup: CDR1 MNHEY, CDR2 SVGEGT. This clonotype was counted only a few times. Documented time point: patch test 3, about 24 weeks after DPC sensitization. Described treatment: therapeutic diphenylcyclopropenone sensitization with weekly scalp DPC.

The receptor was derived from a middle-aged woman with alopecia areata. Some clones in this sample may be carry-over from other donors' samples. The material was whole blood, obtained in connection with sensitization to the hapten diphenylcyclopropenone (DPC). This sequence joins TRBV6-2 or TRBV6-3 and TRBJ2-7; possible D gene TRBD1, 5 bases. The CDR3 DNA follows: TGTGCCAGCAGAGGGATAGGGGCCCGCTACGAGCAGTACTTC. Translation: CASRGIGARYEQYF.